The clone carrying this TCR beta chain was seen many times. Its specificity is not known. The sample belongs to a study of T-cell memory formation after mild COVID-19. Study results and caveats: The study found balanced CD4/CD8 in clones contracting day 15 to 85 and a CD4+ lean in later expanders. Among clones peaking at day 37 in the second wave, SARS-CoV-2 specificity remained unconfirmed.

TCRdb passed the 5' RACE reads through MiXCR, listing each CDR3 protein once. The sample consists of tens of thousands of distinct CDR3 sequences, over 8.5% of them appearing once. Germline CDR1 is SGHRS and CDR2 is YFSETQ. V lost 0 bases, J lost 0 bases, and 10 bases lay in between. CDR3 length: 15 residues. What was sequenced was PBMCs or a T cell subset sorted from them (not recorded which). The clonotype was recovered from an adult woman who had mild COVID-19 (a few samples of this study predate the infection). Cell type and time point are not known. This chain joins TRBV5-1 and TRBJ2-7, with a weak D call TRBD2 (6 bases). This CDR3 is CASSLGGTSSYEQYF. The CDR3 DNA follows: TGCGCCAGCAGCTTGGGCGGGACTTCCTCCTACGAGCAGTACTTC.